A selection of T cell receptor beta chains follows, all from one sample in a study of CD8 T cells in ankylosing spondylitis. TCRdb processed the 5' RACE reads anew with MiXCR; each CDR3 protein has one entry. The sample lists 500,000 to 550,000 distinct CDR3 sequences, roughly 13% occurring once. Input material: blood, either unsorted or a sorted T cell fraction (not recorded which). Receptors originate from a male donor with ankylosing spondylitis. Both conserved end residues are part of each CDR3. The order of the fields is D gene, V gene, J gene, clone size, CDR3 protein, CDR3 DNA. D genes are given only for firm matches. Some rows have no size entry. The others give once, few or many, or a class for an expanded clone.

>-|TRBV20-1|TRBJ2-1|few
CSASKPGSYNEQFF
TGCAGTGCTAGTAAGCCCGGCTCCTACAATGAGCAGTTCTTC
>TRBD2|TRBV2|TRBJ2-3|-
CASTGQRTSGRSQGSADTQYF
TGTGCCAGCACGGGCCAGAGGACTAGCGGGAGGTCCCAGGGGAGCGCAGATACGCAGTATTTT
>-|TRBV24-1|TRBJ2-1|many
CATSEGNHNEQFF
TGTGCCACCAGTGAGGGGAATCACAATGAGCAGTTCTTC
>-|TRBV30|TRBJ2-3|few
CAWSEGVQADTQYF
TGTGCCTGGAGTGAGGGTGTGCAGGCAGATACGCAGTATTTT
>TRBD2|TRBV7-9|TRBJ2-1|few
CASSKPGLAGTEQFF
TGTGCCAGCAGTAAACCGGGACTAGCGGGAACTGAGCAGTTCTTC
>TRBD1|TRBV6-1|TRBJ2-7|-
CASNRPGQGSYEQYF
TGTGCCAGCAACCGACCGGGACAGGGCTCCTACGAGCAGTACTTC
>TRBD2|TRBV3-1|TRBJ2-1|few
CASSQASRWTSGRNEQFF
TGTGCCAGCAGCCAGGCGTCCCGTTGGACTAGCGGGAGAAATGAGCAGTTCTTC
>-|TRBV9|TRBJ1-6|-
CASSVAQTNSPLHF
TGTGCCAGCAGCGTAGCTCAAACGAATTCACCCCTCCACTTT
>TRBD2|TRBV7-2|TRBJ2-1|many
CASSPQSGRIPHEQFF
TGTGCCAGCAGCCCCCAAAGCGGGAGGATTCCACATGAGCAGTTCTTC
>-|TRBV5-1|TRBJ2-2|-
CASSQTGSNTGELFF
TGCGCCAGCAGCCAAACAGGGTCGAACACCGGGGAGCTGTTTTTT
>-|TRBV29-1|TRBJ2-4|many
CSVEGRVGNIQYF
TGCAGCGTTGAAGGGAGGGTGGGAAACATTCAGTACTTC
>TRBD1|TRBV7-2|TRBJ1-1|-
CASSTRDRVGEAFF
TGTGCCAGCAGCACGCGGGACAGGGTGGGAGAAGCTTTCTTT
>-|TRBV6-4|TRBJ2-1|few
CASSELGSYSYNEQFF
TGTGCCAGCAGTGAACTGGGATCCTACTCCTACAATGAGCAGTTCTTC
>-|TRBV7-8|TRBJ1-2|-
CASGLSLMDGYTF
TGTGCCAGCGGACTCTCCCTTATGGATGGCTACACCTTC
>-|TRBV20-1|TRBJ2-3|few
CSARRGTVTDTQYF
TGCAGTGCTAGACGAGGGACTGTTACAGATACGCAGTATTTT
>-|TRBV5-8|TRBJ2-7|-
CASSLYTGDSEQYF
TGTGCCAGCAGCTTATACACGGGGGACTCCGAGCAGTACTTC
>-|TRBV2|TRBJ2-1|few
CASRVTGTENEQFF
TGTGCCAGCAGAGTAACAGGGACCGAAAATGAGCAGTTCTTC
>-|TRBV20-1|TRBJ2-3|-
CSASYRVRTDTQYF
TGCAGTGCTAGTTACAGGGTTAGGACAGATACGCAGTATTTT
>TRBD1|TRBV10-3|TRBJ2-5|many
CAISEGAVEETQYF
TGTGCCATCAGCGAGGGGGCGGTGGAAGAGACCCAGTACTTC
>TRBD2|TRBV6-1|TRBJ2-3|-
CASHWGTSGTGDTQYF
TGTGCCAGCCACTGGGGGACTAGCGGTACAGGGGATACGCAGTATTTT
>TRBD1|TRBV11-2|TRBJ2-2|-
CASSQDRDGFTGELFF
TGTGCCAGCAGCCAAGACAGGGACGGGTTCACCGGGGAGCTGTTTTTT
>-|TRBV19|TRBJ1-2|-
CASSRQPYGYTF
TGTGCCAGTAGTCGACAACCTTATGGCTACACCTTC
>-|TRBV18|TRBJ1-6|-
CASSPPKSGDLSNSPLHF
TGTGCCAGCTCACCTCCCAAGTCGGGGGACCTATCCAATTCACCCCTCCACTTT
>-|TRBV14|TRBJ2-2|-
CASSQTTSRGSGELFF
TGTGCCAGCAGCCAAACCACTAGCCGGGGGTCCGGGGAGCTGTTTTTT
>TRBD1|TRBV18|TRBJ1-4|few
CASSPGQAATNEKLFF
TGTGCCAGCTCACCGGGACAGGCAGCAACTAATGAAAAACTGTTTTTT
>TRBD2|TRBV7-8|TRBJ2-3|-
CASSHPIAGTSTDTQYF
TGTGCCAGCAGCCATCCTATAGCGGGAACGAGCACAGATACGCAGTATTTT
>-|TRBV7-8|TRBJ2-3|many
CASSFLGERTDTQYF
TGTGCCAGCAGCTTCCTAGGAGAACGGACAGATACGCAGTATTTT
>-|TRBV7-4|TRBJ2-2|few
CASSFKAGQNTGELFF
TGTGCCAGCAGCTTCAAAGCGGGACAAAACACCGGGGAGCTGTTTTTT
>TRBD2|TRBV2|TRBJ2-3|many
CASSEGGRALADTQYF
TGTGCCAGCAGTGAGGGCGGGAGGGCCCTCGCAGATACGCAGTATTTT
>-|TRBV7-9|TRBJ1-1|many
CASSLALLRGYGEAFF
TGTGCCAGCAGCTTAGCGCTTCTAAGGGGATACGGTGAAGCTTTCTTT
>-|TRBV29-1|TRBJ2-3|-
CSVEERTRGDTQYF
TGCAGCGTTGAAGAGCGGACCCGGGGAGATACGCAGTATTTT
>-|TRBV20-1|TRBJ1-2|many
CSARDPTGYGYTF
TGCAGTGCTAGAGACCCGACCGGGTACGGCTACACCTTC
>-|TRBV2|TRBJ2-2|-
CASSGTVANTGELFF
TGTGCCAGCAGTGGGACAGTTGCGAACACCGGGGAGCTGTTTTTT
>-|TRBV15|TRBJ1-4|-
CATSRGLPGEKLFF
TGTGCCACCAGCAGGGGCCTCCCCGGAGAAAAACTGTTTTTT
>-|TRBV5-1|TRBJ2-6|-
CASSLGAGWNPGANVLTF
TGCGCCAGCAGCTTGGGCGCGGGCTGGAATCCTGGGGCCAACGTCCTGACTTTC
>-|TRBV21-1|TRBJ2-3|-
CASSKTSGRPASTDTQYF
TGTGCCAGCAGCAAGACTAGCGGGAGGCCAGCTAGCACAGATACGCAGTATTTT
>-|TRBV3-1|TRBJ2-1|many
CASSRESSYNEQFF
TGTGCCAGCAGCCGAGAGTCGTCCTACAATGAGCAGTTCTTC
>-|TRBV5-1|TRBJ2-2|few
CASSFDGSGELFF
TGCGCCAGCAGCTTCGATGGATCCGGGGAGCTGTTTTTT
>TRBD2|TRBV20-1|TRBJ2-1|few
CSAGTGTSAYNEQFF
TGCAGTGCTGGTACCGGGACTAGCGCTTACAATGAGCAGTTCTTC
>TRBD1|TRBV3-1|TRBJ2-7|-
CASSHLGQGLYEQYF
TGTGCCAGCAGCCACCTCGGACAGGGATTGTACGAGCAGTACTTC
>TRBD1|TRBV11-2|TRBJ2-1|-
CASSLSGTGASSSYNEQFF
TGTGCCAGCAGCTTATCTGGGACAGGGGCTTCCAGCTCCTACAATGAGCAGTTCTTC
>-|TRBV12-3/TRBV12-4|TRBJ1-4|-
CASSFSGTPSEKLFF
TGTGCCAGCAGTTTCTCCGGGACCCCGAGCGAAAAACTGTTTTTT
>-|TRBV5-1|TRBJ1-2|-
CASSPGGLKGYTF
TGCGCCAGCAGCCCGGGAGGGTTGAAGGGCTACACCTTC
>TRBD1|TRBV20-1|TRBJ2-7|few
CSAERPQGTYEQYF
TGCAGTGCTGAACGACCACAGGGGACCTACGAGCAGTACTTC
>-|TRBV11-2|TRBJ1-1|few
CASSTLLLTEAFF
TGTGCCAGCAGCACGCTACTTTTGACAGAAGCTTTCTTT
>TRBD1|TRBV20-1|TRBJ2-2|few
CSARQGNTGELFF
TGCAGTGCTCGACAGGGGAACACCGGGGAGCTGTTTTTT
>-|TRBV7-9|TRBJ2-5|-
CASSTGGGPFQETQYF
TGTGCCAGCAGCACAGGGGGGGGTCCCTTCCAAGAGACCCAGTACTTC
>-|TRBV7-9|TRBJ2-3|-
CASSSLRGGEHDTQYF
TGTGCCAGCAGCTCTTTACGGGGCGGGGAACACGATACGCAGTATTTT
>-|TRBV5-8|TRBJ1-2|-
CASSFGTRAGPGYTF
TGTGCCAGCAGCTTCGGGACACGGGCTGGCCCTGGCTACACCTTC
>-|TRBV2|TRBJ2-3|few
CASRPQGRGDTQYF
TGTGCCAGCAGGCCCCAGGGGAGGGGAGATACGCAGTATTTT